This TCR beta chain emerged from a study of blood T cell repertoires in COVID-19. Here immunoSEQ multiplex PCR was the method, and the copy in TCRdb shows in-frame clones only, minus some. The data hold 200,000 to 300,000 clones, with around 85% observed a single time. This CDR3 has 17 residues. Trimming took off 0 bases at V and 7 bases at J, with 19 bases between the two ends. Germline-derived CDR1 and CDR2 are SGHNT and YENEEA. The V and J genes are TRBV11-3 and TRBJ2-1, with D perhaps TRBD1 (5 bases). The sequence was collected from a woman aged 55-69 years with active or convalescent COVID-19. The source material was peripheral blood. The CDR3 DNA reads TGTGCCAGCAGCTTAGATTCTGGGGCCGTGGGGAAAAATGAGCAGTTCTTC. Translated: CASSLDSGAVGKNEQFF.